The source of this T cell receptor beta chain is a study of CD8 T cells in Susac syndrome. Germline assignment: CDR1 SEHNR and CDR2 FQNEAQ (reference sequence). There are 13 residues in the CDR3. V was pared by 0 bases and J by 3 bases, with 5 bases between. TCR beta from blood CD8+ and CD4+ T cells was sequenced. About 0.5 to 1 ug RNA was reverse transcribed with random hexamers. One entry per CDR3 protein results from TCRdb running MiXCR on the immunoSEQ multiplex PCR reads. The sample lists over 350,000 distinct CDR3 sequences; 75% to 90% were seen once. Source material: CD8+ T cells from PBMCs. The TCR comes from a human donor with multiple sclerosis. The chain is built from TRBV7-9 and TRBJ2-5; D call uncertain. CDR3 sequence (DNA): TGTGCCAGCAGCTTAGCGCCTAAAGAGACCCAGTACTTC. Its protein is CASSLAPKETQYF.